A single sample gave rise to the 27 T cell receptor beta chains below, sequenced in a study of CD8+ T cells in alopecia areata (dated by TCRdb to 2016 to 2018). Receptor libraries were prepared by the immunoSEQ multiplex PCR assay. For TCR sequencing, RNA was extracted from every sample and reverse transcribed into cDNA to serve as template. TCRdb obtained this table from immuneACCESS and retained in-frame rearrangements with V and J assigned. These tables miss some clones; where compared with another copy, unresolved V genes account for less than half of the shortfall, and the remainder is unexplained. Across this sample there are under 85,000 clones, with around 49% seen only once. The top ten constitute about 18% of the sample. The label giving this sample's time point can be read as: baseline before oral tofacitinib. Sequences were derived from CD8+ T cells sorted from blood, sampled at week 0. These receptors were taken from a human donor with alopecia areata.

This clone was observed a few times. This chain uses TRBV19 with TRBJ1-2; D possibly corresponds to TRBD1 (6 bases). The CDR3 extends over 15 amino acids. V was cut by 5 bases and J by 4 bases, with 17 bases left in between. CDR1 is LNHDA and CDR2 is SQIVND in the germline V gene (reference sequence). CDR3 in DNA: TGTGCCAGTAGTTATCTTGTGGCAGGGGTCTATGGCTACACCTTC. Residues: CASSYLVAGVYGYTF.

V usage is TRBV30 and J usage is TRBJ2-3; 12 bases fit TRBD1. Trimming removed 5 bases from V and 3 bases from J; junction bases left unmatched: 9. Germline V CDR1 and CDR2: GTSNPN, SVGIG (reference sequence). This CDR3 is built from 16 residues. For the CDR3, the DNA is TGTGCCTGGGCCTCCGGGACAGGGGGCGCGACAGATACGCAGTATTTT. The encoded protein is CAWASGTGGATDTQYF. Variable domain in full (rest from reference TRBV30 and TRBJ2-3): SQTIHQWPATLVQPVGSPLSLECTVEGTSNPNLYWYRQAAGRGLQLLFYSVGIGQISSEVPQNLSASRPQDRQFILSSKKLLLSDSGFYLCAWASGTGGATDTQYFGPGTRLTVL.

The J gene is TRBJ2-7, the V gene TRBV30; TRBD2 is a possible D gene (5 bases). Germline V gene data show CDR1 as GTSNPN and CDR2 as SVGIG (reference sequence). The germline V and J ends were trimmed by 0 bases and 4 bases, with 10 bases remaining between them. This CDR3 is built from 13 residues. This chain's CDR3 is CAWSVRTEYEQYF. In nucleotides, the CDR3 is TGTGCCTGGAGTGTACGGACTGAGTACGAGCAGTACTTC.

The rearrangement uses TRBV5-4 and TRBJ2-7, with TRBD2 matching over 8 bases. In germline, CDR1 is SGHNT, CDR2 YYREEE (reference sequence). J lost 0 bases, V lost 4 bases, and 6 bases had no gene match. The CDR3 extends over 15 amino acids. CDR3 amino acids: CASSPAGGPSYEQYF. The CDR3 coding sequence is TGTGCCAGCAGCCCGGCGGGGGGTCCCTCCTACGAGCAGTACTTC.

This chain connects TRBV6-5 to TRBJ2-1, with D perhaps TRBD2 (5 bases). The CDR3 contains 13 residues. CDR1 is MNHEY and CDR2 is SVGAGI in the germline V gene. V lost 5 bases, J lost 16 bases, and 21 bases lay in between. CDR3: CASSDIVSSDDFF. CDR3 nucleotides: TGTGCCAGCAGTGACATCGTTAGTAGCGACGATTTCTTC.

The chain couples TRBV9 to TRBJ2-1; D uncertain. Looked up from germline, CDR1 is SGDLS and CDR2 is YYNGEE. V was pared by 3 bases and J by 4 bases, with 8 bases between. This CDR3 has 13 residues. The CDR3 DNA reads TGTGCCAGCAGCGGTCTCGCGTACAATGAGCAGTTCTTC. Its translation: CASSGLAYNEQFF.

This chain connects TRBV4-1 to TRBJ2-1; D is perhaps TRBD1 (6 bases). V dropped 6 bases and J dropped 0 bases, with 9 bases sitting between them. Germline V CDR1 and CDR2: MGHRA, YSYEKL. The CDR3 loop spans 14 amino acids. CDR3 DNA sequence: TGCGCCAGCAGGGACAGAGACTCCTACAATGAGCAGTTCTTC. Protein: CASRDRDSYNEQFF.

The CDR3 nucleotides are TGTGCCAGCAGCTTAGAGGGCAGCCGGGCTACCCAGTACTTC. This encodes CASSLEGSRATQYF. The chain recombines TRBV11-2 with TRBJ2-5; D not resolved. The CDR3 is 14 residues long. Trimming took off 0 bases at V and 8 bases at J, with 13 bases between the two ends. Germline V gene sequence: CDR1 SGHAT, CDR2 FQNNGV.

This clone was counted a few times. The rearrangement joins TRBV6-1 to TRBJ2-3; the D gene is possibly TRBD1 (5 bases). The germline V gene has CDR1 MNHNS and CDR2 SASEGT. This CDR3 region has 14 residues. The V end lost 1 base, the J end lost 4 bases, and 9 bases lay between the germline ends. The CDR3 nucleotides are TGTGCCAGCAGTGAAGACAGGATGTCAGATACGCAGTATTTT. Its translation: CASSEDRMSDTQYF.

The chain carries TRBV11-2 and TRBJ1-5; 8 positions match TRBD1. This CDR3 spans 17 amino acids. Germline V gives CDR1 SGHAT, CDR2 FQNNGV. The junction had 15 bases not matched to a gene; V was cut back by 5 bases and J by 6 bases. CDR3 DNA: TGTGCCAGCAGCCAAGATCCCAGGACAGGGTTAGGTCAGCCCCAGCATTTT. Residues: CASSQDPRTGLGQPQHF.

The rearrangement uses TRBV30 and TRBJ2-7; D perhaps matches TRBD1 (5 bases). In germline, CDR1 is GTSNPN, CDR2 SVGIG (reference sequence). This CDR3 region has 11 residues. With 6 bases removed from V and 1 base from J, the gap between germline ends came to 7 bases. This CDR3 reads CACDSSYEQYF. The DNA of the CDR3 is TGTGCCTGCGACAGTTCCTACGAGCAGTACTTC.

The chain carries TRBV6-1 and TRBJ1-2, with D possibly matching TRBD1 (5 bases). Looked up from germline, CDR1 is MNHNS and CDR2 is SASEGT. Trimming shortened V by 0 bases and J by 8 bases, and 19 bases separated the two germline ends. This CDR3 region has 16 residues. The CDR3 DNA sequence: TGTGCCAGCAGTGAAGCTCCCGGTGGGGACGGCGGCGGCTACACCTTC. This codes for CASSEAPGGDGGGYTF.

This clone was observed a handful of times. CDR3: CASSIGASSYEQYF. CDR3 in DNA: TGTGCCAGTAGTATTGGAGCCAGCTCCTACGAGCAGTACTTC. The chain has TRBV19 and TRBJ2-7; no reliable D call. CDR3 size: 14 residues. Trimming left V 3 bases short and J 0 bases short, with 9 bases between. Germline lookup yields CDR1 LNHDA and CDR2 SQIVND (reference sequence).

J is TRBJ1-1 and V is TRBV6-6; 8 bases map to TRBD1. Germline CDR1 and CDR2: MNHNY and SVGAGI (reference sequence). This CDR3 spans 13 amino acids. V lost 4 bases, J lost 7 bases, and 5 bases stayed unmatched. The CDR3 reads CASSLDRANEAFF. The CDR3 DNA reads TGTGCCAGCAGTTTGGACAGGGCAAATGAAGCTTTCTTT.

This chain uses TRBV4-1 with TRBJ2-7, with D maybe TRBD2 (6 bases). Trimming pared 4 bases from V and 2 bases from J, leaving 15 bases between. CDR1 is MGHRA and CDR2 is YSYEKL in the germline V gene. The CDR3 is 15 residues long. CDR3 sequence (DNA): TGCGCCAGCAGCCTTGGTTGGGCGGGACCCTACGAGCAGTACTTC. Its translation is CASSLGWAGPYEQYF.

The chain carries TRBV6-4 and TRBJ2-5; D is possibly TRBD2 (5 bases). Germline values: CDR1 MRHNA, CDR2 SNTAGT. The CDR3 consists of 13 residues. V was clipped by 4 bases and J by 1 base, with 7 bases between them. The CDR3 loop reads CASSVLAQETQYF. The CDR3 DNA is TGTGCCAGCAGTGTTCTAGCCCAAGAGACCCAGTACTTC.

The rearrangement joins TRBV10-3 to TRBJ2-1; no definite D call. Deletions cut 3 bases from V and 8 bases from J, with 8 bases between. This CDR3 has 12 amino acids. Per the germline V gene, CDR1 is ENHRY and CDR2 is SYGVKD. CDR3 region: CAISDAMDEQFF. DNA for the CDR3: TGTGCCATCAGTGACGCCATGGATGAGCAGTTCTTC.

The V call is TRBV28, the J call TRBJ1-2, with TRBD1 matching over 7 bases. The CDR3 contains 13 residues. The V segment lost 5 bases and the J segment 4 bases; nucleotides outside the gene matches: 4. Germline V CDR1 and CDR2: MDHEN, SYDVKM. CDR3 loop: CASSAGTVYGYTF. Here the CDR3 DNA reads TGTGCCAGCAGTGCGGGGACAGTCTATGGCTACACCTTC.

The chain is built from TRBV9 and TRBJ2-3; 14 bases agree with TRBD2. V was pared by 0 bases and J by 4 bases, with 1 base of the junction left unmatched. CDR3 length: 16 amino acids. CDR1 and CDR2 (germline): SGDLS, YYNGEE. CDR3 amino acids: CASSVVGLAGADTQYF. CDR3 bases: TGTGCCAGCAGCGTAGTGGGACTAGCGGGAGCAGATACGCAGTATTTT. The entire variable domain, with the rest obtained from reference TRBV9 and TRBJ2-3, is as follows: DSGVTQTPKHLITATGQRVTLRCSPRSGDLSVYWYQQSLDQGLQFLIQYYNGEERAKGNILERFSAQQFPDLHSELNLSSLELGDSALYFCASSVVGLAGADTQYFGPGTRLTVL.

V usage is TRBV27 and J usage is TRBJ1-3; D is uncertain. V was clipped by 6 bases and J by 4 bases, with 4 bases between them. The CDR3 has 11 amino acids. Germline V gene sequence: CDR1 MNHEY, CDR2 SMNVEV (reference sequence). DNA for the CDR3: TGTGCCAGCAGGCTGGGAAACACCATATATTTT. This encodes CASRLGNTIYF.

The table lists this clone with many counts. The chain employs TRBV6-4 and TRBJ2-3; TRBD2 aligns across 8 bases. Germline V CDR1 and CDR2: MRHNA, SNTAGT. CDR3 length equals 15 residues. V was pared by 3 bases and J by 2 bases, with 4 bases of the junction left unmatched. As DNA, the CDR3 is TGTGCCAGCAGTGAACAAGCGGGAGTCACAGATACGCAGTATTTT. Protein: CASSEQAGVTDTQYF.

The V gene is TRBV25-1, the J gene TRBJ2-1; TRBD1 agrees at 8 bases. Trimming took 10 bases from V and 8 from J; bases not matched to a gene: 4. Germline-derived CDR1 and CDR2 are MGHDK and SYGVNS. The CDR3 totals 11 residues. The CDR3 nucleotides read TGTGCCACCGGACAGGGCGATGAGCAGTTCTTC. Residues: CATGQGDEQFF.

A single count supports this clone. This CDR3 fails to terminate in the conserved phenylalanine or tryptophan, so it likely reflects a read error. J is TRBJ2-7 and V is TRBV9, with D perhaps given as TRBD1 or TRBD2 (6 bases each). Germline loops: CDR1 SGDLS, CDR2 YYNGEE. With 3 bases removed from V and 2 bases from J, the gap between germline ends came to 18 bases. The CDR3 loop spans 16 amino acids. CDR3: CASSALDGGPTYEQYY. In DNA form, the CDR3 reads TGTGCCAGCAGCGCACTAGATGGGGGGCCCACCTACGAGCAGTACTAC.

The chain joins TRBV15 to TRBJ1-5; D is ambiguous. Per germline, CDR1 LNHNV and CDR2 YYDKDF (reference sequence). This CDR3 contains 15 residues. Trimming removed 1 base from V and 5 bases from J, with 12 bases in between. The CDR3 loop reads CATSRGAGSHQPQHF. CDR3 in DNA: TGTGCCACCAGCAGAGGGGCCGGGTCTCATCAGCCCCAGCATTTT.

This clone is a singleton in its sample. The chain joins TRBV6-1 to TRBJ2-7, with 10 bases lining up with TRBD2. V shed 10 bases, J shed 4 bases, and the junction held 1 base outside the gene matches. Germline loops: CDR1 MNHNS, CDR2 SASEGT. This CDR3 has 11 amino acids. The CDR3 protein is CATTSGYEQYF. CDR3 bases: TGTGCCACGACTAGCGGGTACGAGCAGTACTTC.

V usage is TRBV10-3 and J usage is TRBJ2-6, with D possibly being TRBD2 (5 bases). V shed 4 bases and J shed 0 bases, with 13 bases lying between them. The CDR3 runs to 17 residues. CDR1 and CDR2 from the germline V gene are ENHRY and SYGVKD. Here the CDR3 reads CAISVAGSYSGANVLTF. In DNA, the CDR3 is TGTGCCATCAGTGTGGCGGGCAGCTACTCTGGGGCCAACGTCCTGACTTTC.

J is TRBJ2-1 and V is TRBV9; D ambiguous. In germline, CDR1 is SGDLS, CDR2 YYNGEE. The CDR3 sequence is 14 residues long. V lost 0 bases and J 8 bases, leaving 12 bases between the germline ends. The CDR3 sequence is CASSVAWVGDEQFF. DNA of the CDR3: TGTGCCAGCAGCGTAGCTTGGGTCGGCGATGAGCAGTTCTTC. Full variable domain (outside the CDR3, taken from reference TRBV9 and TRBJ2-1): DSGVTQTPKHLITATGQRVTLRCSPRSGDLSVYWYQQSLDQGLQFLIQYYNGEERAKGNILERFSAQQFPDLHSELNLSSLELGDSALYFCASSVAWVGDEQFFGPGTRLTVL.